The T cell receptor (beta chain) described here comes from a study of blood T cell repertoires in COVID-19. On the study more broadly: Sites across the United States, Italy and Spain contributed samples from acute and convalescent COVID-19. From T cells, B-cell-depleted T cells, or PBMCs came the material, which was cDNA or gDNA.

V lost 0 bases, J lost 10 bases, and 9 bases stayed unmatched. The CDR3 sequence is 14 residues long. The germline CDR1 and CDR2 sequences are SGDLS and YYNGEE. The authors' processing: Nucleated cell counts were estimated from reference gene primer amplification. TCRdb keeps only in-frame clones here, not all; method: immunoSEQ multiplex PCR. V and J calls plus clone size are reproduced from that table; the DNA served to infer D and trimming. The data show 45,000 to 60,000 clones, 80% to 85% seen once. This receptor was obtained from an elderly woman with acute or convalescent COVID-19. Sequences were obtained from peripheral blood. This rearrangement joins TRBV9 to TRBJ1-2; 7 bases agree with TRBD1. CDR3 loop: CASSVEWQGGDYTF. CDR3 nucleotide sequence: TGTGCCAGCAGCGTAGAGTGGCAGGGGGGAGACTACACCTTC. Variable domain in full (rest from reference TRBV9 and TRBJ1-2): DSGVTQTPKHLITATGQRVTLRCSPRSGDLSVYWYQQSLDQGLQFLIQYYNGEERAKGNILERFSAQQFPDLHSELNLSSLELGDSALYFCASSVEWQGGDYTFGSGTRLTVV.